This T cell receptor (beta chain) was sequenced for a study of identical twins. The donors were all healthy and Caucasian. In TCRdb, the 5' RACE reads were re-called with MiXCR into one record per CDR3 protein. The sample lists fewer than 900,000 distinct CDR3 sequences, about 20% occurring once. Unmatched junction bases numbered 1, after V lost 1 base and J lost 4 bases. Germline CDR1 SGHRS, CDR2 YFSETQ. The CDR3 is made up of 15 amino acids. The same specimen was also included in a second study, on T cells expressing NK-cell markers. That source adds: The sequencing cohort of eight donors included seven HCMV-seropositive individuals and one seronegative individual. In a few donors, dominant clonotypes made up 28.3-60.1% of CD3+CD56-NKG2C+ cells.

The source is a woman between 18 and 29 years old in good health. Sequencing was performed on PBMCs. This chain uses TRBV5-1 with TRBJ2-3; 12 nucleotides line up with TRBD2. CDR3 loop: CASSLWTSGADTQYF. The CDR3 DNA follows: TGCGCCAGCAGCTTGTGGACTAGCGGGGCAGATACGCAGTATTTT.